This TCR beta chain was sequenced for a study of vaccination effects on CD4 cells after COVID-19. V gave up 4 bases and J gave up 8 bases; unmatched junction bases: 10. Germline CDR1 LGHNA, CDR2 YNFKEQ. The CDR3 is 16 residues long. Some clones are missing from TCRdb's copy, which holds only in-frame ones; the method was immunoSEQ multiplex PCR. The sample lists about 40,000 clones, about 63% occurring once. Following culture for roughly 10 days, CD4+ T cells were isolated. Either the BNT162b2 or mRNA-1273 vaccine was given to participants in two doses. Notes on this clone: The antigen remains unidentified.

This sequence originates from a human donor who received a COVID-19 vaccine. The sample here was CD4+ T cells from PBMCs cultured without peptide, taken after COVID-19 vaccination. V usage is TRBV4-2 and J usage is TRBJ1-4; 10 nucleotides match TRBD1. CDR3 amino acids: CASSPKSGTGDEKLFF. The CDR3 DNA reads as TGTGCCAGCAGCCCCAAGAGCGGGACAGGGGACGAAAAACTGTTTTTT.